This T cell receptor beta chain was sequenced for a study of T cell repertoires in cytomegalovirus infection. Study overall: Recently described HLA-C-restricted plus well-studied HLA-B-restricted CMV epitopes were used. General study points: The ex vivo response was dominated by HLA-C-restricted CMV-specific TCR beta clonotypes. Carriers of CMV and the relevant HLA type were discriminated by public TCR beta frequency.

With respect to this clonotype: Its target is unknown.

Trimming stripped 4 bases from V and 3 bases from J, with 10 bases between. This CDR3 is built from 13 residues. Germline loops: CDR1 SNHLY, CDR2 FYNNEI. TCRdb used MiXCR to reprocess the reads, holding one entry per CDR3 protein. The top ten hold around 14% of the sample, which has approximately 730,000 distinct CDR3 sequences, 25% to 35% seen once. The receptor was derived from a human donor in good health (CMV status not recorded). Some clones in this sample may be carry-over from other donors' samples. This chain joins TRBV2 and TRBJ2-7; no definite D call. Sequencing was performed on cultured CD8+ T cells from PBMCs, taken from culture after CMV antigen stimulation. The CDR3 loop is CASSARSFYEQYF. The CDR3 nucleotides read TGTGCCAGCAGTGCGCGGTCGTTCTACGAGCAGTACTTC.